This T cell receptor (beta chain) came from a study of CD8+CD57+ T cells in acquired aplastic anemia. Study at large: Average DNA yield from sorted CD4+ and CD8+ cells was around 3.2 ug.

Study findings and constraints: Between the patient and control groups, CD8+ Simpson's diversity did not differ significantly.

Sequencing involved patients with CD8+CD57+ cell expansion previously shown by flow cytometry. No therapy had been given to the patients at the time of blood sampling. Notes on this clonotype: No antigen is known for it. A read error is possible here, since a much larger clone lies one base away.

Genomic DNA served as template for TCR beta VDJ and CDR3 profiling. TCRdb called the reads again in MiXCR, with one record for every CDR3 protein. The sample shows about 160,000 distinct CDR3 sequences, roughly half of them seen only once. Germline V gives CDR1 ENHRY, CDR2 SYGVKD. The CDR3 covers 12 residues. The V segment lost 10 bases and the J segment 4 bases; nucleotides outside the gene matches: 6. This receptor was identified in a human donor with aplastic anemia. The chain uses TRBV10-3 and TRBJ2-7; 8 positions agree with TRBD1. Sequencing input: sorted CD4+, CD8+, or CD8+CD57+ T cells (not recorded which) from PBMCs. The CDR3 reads CASGQGQYEQYV. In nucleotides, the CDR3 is TGTGCCAGCGGACAGGGTCAGTACGAGCAGTACGTC.